Sequencing of this T cell receptor (beta chain) was carried out in a study of shared clonotypes between healthy human individuals. General study findings and limits: Of the naive CD4 clonotypes, about 5.4% were shared across several donors. Clonotypes shared by all four donors outscored non-shared clonotypes in generation probability. Sampling covered blood only; tissue repertoires likely differ. Naive subsets, compared against memory subsets, generally had larger estimated richness values.

Using immunoSEQ multiplex PCR, the repertoire was profiled, and TCRdb retains in-frame clones only, with some absent. The sample lists some 1.5 million clones, around 98% occurring once. CDR3 length equals 13 residues. Germline V gene data show CDR1 as SGHRS and CDR2 as YFSETQ. The V end lost 2 bases, the J end lost 0 bases, and 3 bases lay between the germline ends. Details on this clone: What it recognizes is unknown. Other DNA sequences in this specimen translate into the identical CDR3.

The receptor's source is a young man in good health. The sequencing input was naive CD4+ T cells sorted from blood. The subset was: CD45RA+ positively selected. The J gene is TRBJ2-1, the V gene TRBV5-1; no firm D call. The chain's CDR3 is CASSLSSYNEQFF. The CDR3 nucleotides read TGCGCCAGCAGCTTAAGCTCCTACAATGAGCAGTTCTTC.